These 23 T cell receptor beta chains were sequenced from one sample in a study of graft-versus-host responses after intestinal transplantation. The antigens for these receptors are not known. Only in-frame clones appear in the TCRdb table, and some are missing; sequencing was by immunoSEQ multiplex PCR. The sample consists of tens of thousands of clones, roughly 90% of them appearing once. This specimen was unstimulated CD4+ T cells sorted from spleen or lymph node cells, taken before transplant. Receptors originate from a human donor who was the organ donor for an intestinal transplant.

To note about this clone: Other DNA sequences in the same sample also yield this CDR3. This chain joins TRBV2 and TRBJ2-3, with 12 bases that match TRBD2. The V gene's germline CDR1 is SNHLY and CDR2 FYNNEI. V was pared by 5 bases and J by 7 bases, with 7 bases of the junction left unmatched. This CDR3 has 15 residues. CDR3 DNA sequence: TGTGCCAGCAGTCCTCGGACTAGCGGGGCTTATACGCAGTATTTT. It codes for CASSPRTSGAYTQYF.

The chain employs TRBV7-9 and TRBJ2-2, with a possible D match to TRBD1 (5 bases). The CDR3 is made up of 16 amino acids. CDR1 is SEHNR and CDR2 is FQNEAQ in the germline V gene (reference sequence). V was trimmed by 5 bases and J by 2 bases, leaving 15 bases between them. The DNA for the CDR3 is TGTGCCAGCAGCCCCTTCCGACAGAGAAACACCGGGGAGCTGTTTTTT. Amino acid sequence: CASSPFRQRNTGELFF.

Comments on this clone: One end of the junction varies from germline; a read error may be responsible. The chain couples TRBV6-1 to TRBJ2-4; weak D call: TRBD1 (6 bases). The CDR3 loop spans 14 amino acids. CDR1 and CDR2 (germline): MNHNS, SASEGT. The CDR3 coding sequence is TGTGCCAGCAGTGGGTGGCTACAGGGCCCGTCACCGAACTTC. It yields the protein CASSGWLQGPSPNF.

The gene calls are TRBV7-2 and TRBJ1-1; tentative D call: TRBD1 (6 bases). V was trimmed by 2 bases and J by 5 bases, leaving 12 bases between them. This CDR3 region has 14 residues. CDR1 is SGHTA and CDR2 is FQGNSA in the germline V gene. The CDR3 spells CASSLRQGWTEAFF. The CDR3 bases are TGTGCCAGCAGCTTAAGGCAGGGGTGGACTGAAGCTTTCTTT.

This clone has just one count. The chain's CDR3 is CASSVGGIGYEQYF. For the CDR3, the DNA is TGTGCCAGCAGCGTAGGTGGAATCGGGTACGAGCAGTACTTC. The J gene is TRBJ2-7, the V gene TRBV9; D is undetermined. CDR1 is SGDLS, CDR2 YYNGEE, per germline. V dropped 0 bases and J dropped 4 bases, with 11 bases sitting between them. CDR3 length equals 14 residues. The whole variable domain, filled in from reference TRBV9 and TRBJ2-7, reads DSGVTQTPKHLITATGQRVTLRCSPRSGDLSVYWYQQSLDQGLQFLIQYYNGEERAKGNILERFSAQQFPDLHSELNLSSLELGDSALYFCASSVGGIGYEQYFGPGTRLTVT.

The rearrangement links TRBV18 to TRBJ2-3, with TRBD2 matching over 7 bases. V shed 2 bases and J 2 bases; nucleotides not matched to a gene: 1. CDR1 and CDR2 from the germline V gene are KGHSH and LQKENI. The CDR3 has 14 amino acids. In nucleotides, the CDR3 is TGTGCCAGCTCACCAAGCGGGGACACAGATACGCAGTATTTT. It codes for CASSPSGDTDTQYF.

This chain links TRBV19 with TRBJ2-1; 14 nucleotides match TRBD2. Losses at the gene ends were 3 bases for V and 6 bases for J; bases not matched to a gene: 7. The CDR3 spans 17 residues. Germline CDR1 reads LNHDA; CDR2 reads SQIVND (reference sequence). CDR3 residues: CASSMGLAGAVPNEQFF. The CDR3 nucleotides read TGTGCCAGTAGTATGGGACTAGCGGGAGCTGTTCCCAATGAGCAGTTCTTC.

V is TRBV19 and J is TRBJ2-3, with TRBD1 matching over 9 bases. V shed 5 bases and J 4 bases; nucleotides not matched to a gene: 7. This CDR3 contains 15 residues. Germline loops: CDR1 LNHDA, CDR2 SQIVND (reference sequence). CDR3 DNA sequence: TGTGCCAGTAGTTCCGGGACAGGGATCGCAGATACGCAGTATTTT. This sequence encodes CASSSGTGIADTQYF.

The chain joins TRBV5-4 to TRBJ2-2, with 8 bases lining up with TRBD2. Unmatched junction bases numbered 12, after V lost 4 bases and J lost 4 bases. Germline CDR1 reads SGHNT; CDR2 reads YYREEE (reference sequence). This CDR3 comprises 17 residues. CDR3 loop: CASSSASGGPPTGELFF. CDR3 sequence (DNA): TGTGCCAGCAGCAGCGCCAGCGGGGGCCCCCCCACCGGGGAGCTGTTTTTT.

In this sample, this clone turned up once. The chain couples TRBV4-2 to TRBJ2-1; D possibly corresponds to TRBD1 (6 bases). CDR1 is LGHNA and CDR2 is YNFKEQ in the germline V gene. This CDR3 is built from 16 residues. Trimming removed 1 base at V and 5 bases at J, with 15 bases between. The CDR3 DNA is TGTGCCAGCAGCCAAGGGTCCAGGGGCGGCCACAATGAGCAGTTCTTC. It yields the protein CASSQGSRGGHNEQFF.

This clone was detected only a few times. V and J are TRBV5-1 and TRBJ2-1; 14 nucleotides agree with TRBD2. Looked up from germline, CDR1 is SGHRS and CDR2 is YFSETQ. The V gene end was trimmed by 3 bases and the J gene end by 5 bases; junction bases not matched to a gene: 1. The length of the CDR3 is 15 residues. The CDR3 reads CASSWTSGGHNEQFF. In DNA form, the CDR3 reads TGCGCCAGCAGCTGGACTAGCGGGGGGCACAATGAGCAGTTCTTC.

J is TRBJ2-7 and V is TRBV7-8; 8 nucleotides match TRBD1. The germline gives CDR1 SGHVS, CDR2 FQNEAQ. The CDR3 extends over 16 amino acids. The trim removed 4 bases at V and 1 base at J, leaving 9 bases unmatched. Here the CDR3 reads CASSSRQGLGSYEQYF. CDR3 sequence (DNA): TGTGCCAGCAGCTCCCGACAGGGGCTGGGGTCCTACGAGCAGTACTTC.

The chain uses TRBV6-4 and TRBJ2-6; 7 positions agree with TRBD1. V was clipped by 5 bases and J by 1 base; unmatched bases: 5. The length of the CDR3 is 16 residues. Germline CDR1 is MRHNA and CDR2 is SNTAGT. The CDR3 loop reads CASSTQTGSGANVLTF. In nucleotides, the CDR3 is TGTGCCAGCAGTACTCAGACAGGGTCTGGGGCCAACGTCCTGACTTTC.

The chain carries TRBV6-4 and TRBJ2-4, with 8 bases aligning to TRBD2. Per germline, CDR1 MRHNA and CDR2 SNTAGT. CDR3 length: 13 amino acids. Unmatched junction bases numbered 6, after V lost 6 bases and J lost 8 bases. CDR3 sequence (DNA): TGTGCCAGCAGCGCGGGACTAGTTTACATTCAGTACTTC. Encoded protein: CASSAGLVYIQYF.

The V and J genes are TRBV4-1 and TRBJ2-5; D gene ambiguous. The CDR3 has 15 residues. CDR1 and CDR2 (germline): MGHRA, YSYEKL. The ends were cut back, 0 bases at V and 2 bases at J, with 10 bases in the middle. The CDR3 loop reads CASSQDSPTQETQYF. CDR3 in DNA: TGCGCCAGCAGCCAAGATAGCCCGACGCAAGAGACCCAGTACTTC.

V is TRBV18 and J is TRBJ2-5; possibly TRBD2 for D (6 bases). V was trimmed by 6 bases and J by 5 bases, leaving 10 bases between them. Germline V gives CDR1 KGHSH, CDR2 LQKENI. The CDR3 loop spans 12 amino acids. The CDR3 spells CASSPRGETQYF. The CDR3 nucleotides read TGTGCCAGCTCCCCCCGGGGGGAGACCCAGTACTTC.

The CDR3 reads CASSSAAVAREDEQYF. CDR3 in DNA: TGTGCCAGCAGTTCCGCAGCAGTGGCGCGGGAGGACGAGCAGTACTTC. V is TRBV28 and J is TRBJ2-7; 8 nucleotides line up with TRBD2. This CDR3 spans 16 amino acids. The germline CDR1 and CDR2 sequences are MDHEN and SYDVKM. Trimming at V came to 4 bases and at J to 5 bases, leaving 13 bases not matched to a gene.

The chain combines TRBV11-2 with TRBJ2-2, with TRBD1 matching over 8 bases. There are 15 residues in the CDR3. CDR1 SGHAT and CDR2 FQNNGV come from the germline V gene. The V segment lost 5 bases and the J segment 3 bases; nucleotides outside the gene matches: 5. The chain's CDR3 is CASSTRTGYTGELFF. The DNA of the CDR3 is TGTGCCAGCAGCACCCGGACAGGGTACACCGGGGAGCTGTTTTTT.

The V gene is TRBV18, the J gene TRBJ2-2, with TRBD1 identical over 9 bases. Trimming took 6 bases from V and 2 from J; bases not matched to a gene: 4. This CDR3 is 15 amino acids long. CDR1 KGHSH and CDR2 LQKENI come from the germline V gene. In DNA form, the CDR3 reads TGTGCCAGCTCCTCGGGACAGGGCAACACCGGGGAGCTGTTTTTT. Encoded protein: CASSSGQGNTGELFF. The whole variable domain, filled in from reference TRBV18 and TRBJ2-2, reads NAGVMQNPRHLVRRRGQEARLRCSPMKGHSHVYWYRQLPEEGLKFMVYLQKENIIDESGMPKERFSAEFPKEGPSILRIQQVVRGDSAAYFCASSSGQGNTGELFFGEGSRLTVL.

The chain uses TRBV6-1 and TRBJ1-3; D possibly corresponds to TRBD1 (5 bases). The germline gives CDR1 MNHNS, CDR2 SASEGT. The CDR3 length is 13 residues. Trimming shortened V by 9 bases and J by 3 bases, and 12 bases separated the two germline ends. The CDR3 spells CASGSGHGNTIYF. In DNA form, the CDR3 reads TGTGCCAGTGGATCAGGACATGGAAACACCATATATTTT.

In this sample, this clone turned up a few times. The chain couples TRBV29-1 to TRBJ2-7; TRBD2 matches 10 bases. Trimming at V came to 6 bases and at J to 3 bases, leaving 11 bases not matched to a gene. The length of the CDR3 is 15 residues. Germline lookup yields CDR1 SQVTM and CDR2 ANQGSEA. The CDR3 coding sequence is TGCAGCGTGAGAAGTGGACTAGCGGCCAACTACGAGCAGTACTTC. It translates to CSVRSGLAANYEQYF.

The gene calls are TRBV5-4 and TRBJ2-1; 8 bases align to TRBD1. CDR1 SGHNT and CDR2 YYREEE come from the germline V gene (reference sequence). The CDR3 totals 15 residues. The V segment lost 2 bases and the J segment 9 bases; nucleotides outside the gene matches: 10. The CDR3 nucleotides are TGTGCCAGCAGCTTTAAGTCAGGGGGCAAGGGTGAGCAGTTCTTC. Its protein product is CASSFKSGGKGEQFF.

The V gene is TRBV19, the J gene TRBJ2-7; D may be TRBD1 (5 bases). With 7 bases removed from V and 3 bases from J, the gap between germline ends came to 13 bases. Germline V gene lookup returns CDR1 LNHDA and CDR2 SQIVND (reference sequence). There are 13 residues in the CDR3. The CDR3 DNA is TGTGCCAGTAACCAGGGTACCGGCTACGAGCAGTACTTC. It specifies CASNQGTGYEQYF.